Listed below are T cell receptor beta chains from one sample, sequenced in a study of OX40 agonist ivuxolimab in advanced cancers. The data were produced by immunoSEQ multiplex PCR, yet TCRdb's version contains in-frame clones alone and is incomplete. The repertoire holds about 80,000 clones, with 94% as singletons. The specimen comprised CD4+ or CD8+ T cells sorted from blood, sampled in a trial of the OX40 agonist ivuxolimab. All receptors come from an adult with an advanced solid tumor such as melanoma, head and neck, liver or kidney cancer. The CDR3 runs from the conserved cysteine through the conserved F or W. Fields, in order: J gene, clone size, V gene, D gene, CDR3 protein, CDR3 DNA. A D gene is named only where the DNA matches it firmly. Part of the rows lack a size; the others show once, few, many or a class for expanded clones.

J gene: TRBJ1-2; clone size: NA; V gene: TRBV10-3; D gene: NA; CDR3 protein: CATREDISGGYTF; CDR3 DNA: TGTGCCACCAGGGAGGACATCTCGGGGGGCTACACCTTC
J gene: TRBJ2-5; clone size: NA; V gene: TRBV6-6; D gene: NA; CDR3 protein: CASSYSLDYHQYF; CDR3 DNA: TGTGCCAGCAGTTACTCGTTGGACTACCACCAGTACTTC
J gene: TRBJ2-1; clone size: once; V gene: TRBV9; D gene: NA; CDR3 protein: CASSVGLRDNEQFF; CDR3 DNA: TGTGCCAGCAGCGTCGGACTGAGGGACAATGAGCAGTTCTTC
J gene: TRBJ2-1; clone size: NA; V gene: TRBV4-2; D gene: TRBD2; CDR3 protein: CASSQTSGTGAPEQFF; CDR3 DNA: TGTGCCAGCAGCCAAACTAGCGGGACGGGGGCCCCTGAGCAGTTCTTC
J gene: TRBJ2-3; clone size: NA; V gene: TRBV28; D gene: NA; CDR3 protein: CASSEDSRNTDTQYF; CDR3 DNA: TGTGCCAGCAGTGAGGACAGCCGGAACACAGATACGCAGTATTTT
J gene: TRBJ1-1; clone size: NA; V gene: TRBV30; D gene: NA; CDR3 protein: CAWSVLRSLGPMNTEAFF; CDR3 DNA: TGTGCCTGGAGTGTACTACGATCCCTGGGACCCATGAACACTGAAGCTTTCTTT
J gene: TRBJ2-1; clone size: NA; V gene: TRBV11-3; D gene: NA; CDR3 protein: CASSLASARDEQFF; CDR3 DNA: TGTGCCAGCAGCTTGGCTTCCGCTAGAGATGAGCAGTTCTTC
J gene: TRBJ2-5; clone size: NA; V gene: TRBV5-5; D gene: TRBD2; CDR3 protein: CASSFQREPPETQYF; CDR3 DNA: TGTGCCAGCAGCTTTCAGCGGGAGCCCCCAGAGACCCAGTACTTC
J gene: TRBJ2-1; clone size: NA; V gene: TRBV4-3; D gene: TRBD1; CDR3 protein: CASSYGTVAEQFF; CDR3 DNA: TGCGCCAGCAGCTACGGGACAGTCGCTGAGCAGTTCTTC
J gene: TRBJ1-2; clone size: NA; V gene: TRBV10-3; D gene: TRBD1; CDR3 protein: CAISDLGTGWGPYGYTF; CDR3 DNA: TGTGCCATCAGTGACCTTGGGACAGGTTGGGGGCCCTATGGCTACACCTTC
J gene: TRBJ2-5; clone size: NA; V gene: TRBV7-9; D gene: NA; CDR3 protein: CASSLRREKETQYF; CDR3 DNA: TGTGCCAGCAGCTTAAGGCGGGAAAAAGAGACCCAGTACTTC
J gene: TRBJ1-5; clone size: NA; V gene: TRBV9; D gene: TRBD1; CDR3 protein: CASSRGTGNSNQPQHF; CDR3 DNA: TGTGCCAGCAGCCGCGGGACAGGAAATAGCAATCAGCCCCAGCATTTT
J gene: TRBJ2-6; clone size: NA; V gene: TRBV4-2; D gene: TRBD2; CDR3 protein: CASSQDRGVGANVLTF; CDR3 DNA: TGTGCCAGCAGCCAAGATCGGGGGGTCGGGGCCAACGTCCTGACTTTC
J gene: TRBJ2-1; clone size: NA; V gene: TRBV21-1; D gene: NA; CDR3 protein: CASSRAGGSRNNEQFF; CDR3 DNA: TGTGCCAGCAGCAGAGCGGGAGGATCTCGCAACAATGAGCAGTTCTTC
J gene: TRBJ2-7; clone size: NA; V gene: TRBV28; D gene: TRBD2; CDR3 protein: CASSEGLAGATYEQYF; CDR3 DNA: TGTGCCAGCAGTGAGGGACTAGCGGGCGCAACCTACGAGCAGTACTTC
J gene: TRBJ2-4; clone size: NA; V gene: TRBV7-2; D gene: NA; CDR3 protein: CASSWGKNIQYF; CDR3 DNA: TGTGCCAGCAGCTGGGGGAAAAACATTCAGTACTTC
J gene: TRBJ2-7; clone size: NA; V gene: TRBV7-9; D gene: TRBD2; CDR3 protein: CASSGAGLAGYEQYF; CDR3 DNA: TGTGCCAGCAGCGGAGCGGGACTAGCGGGGTACGAGCAGTACTTC
J gene: TRBJ2-1; clone size: NA; V gene: TRBV7-2; D gene: NA; CDR3 protein: CASSLAQKVDEQFF; CDR3 DNA: TGTGCCAGCAGCTTAGCGCAAAAAGTAGATGAGCAGTTCTTC
J gene: TRBJ2-2; clone size: NA; V gene: TRBV9; D gene: NA; CDR3 protein: CASSVFMVSGELFF; CDR3 DNA: TGTGCCAGCAGCGTTTTTATGGTTTCCGGGGAGCTGTTTTTT
J gene: TRBJ2-1; clone size: NA; V gene: TRBV9; D gene: TRBD1; CDR3 protein: CASSPGTGGIYNEQFF; CDR3 DNA: TGTGCCAGCAGCCCCGGGACAGGGGGCATCTACAATGAGCAGTTCTTC
J gene: TRBJ2-7; clone size: NA; V gene: TRBV7-3; D gene: TRBD1; CDR3 protein: CASSFAGTGDEQYF; CDR3 DNA: TGTGCCAGCAGCTTTGCCGGGACAGGGGACGAGCAGTACTTC
J gene: TRBJ2-3; clone size: NA; V gene: TRBV4-3; D gene: NA; CDR3 protein: CASSPDGGYTDTQYF; CDR3 DNA: TGCGCCAGCAGCCCCGACGGTGGGTACACAGATACGCAGTATTTT
J gene: TRBJ1-3; clone size: NA; V gene: TRBV4-3; D gene: NA; CDR3 protein: CASSQWRSSGNTIYF; CDR3 DNA: TGCGCCAGCAGCCAATGGCGGAGCTCTGGAAACACCATATATTTT
J gene: TRBJ1-2; clone size: NA; V gene: TRBV9; D gene: NA; CDR3 protein: CASSPSSPGYGYTF; CDR3 DNA: TGTGCCAGCAGCCCGAGTTCCCCTGGGTATGGCTACACCTTC
J gene: TRBJ2-7; clone size: NA; V gene: TRBV27; D gene: TRBD1; CDR3 protein: CASSLGQGVPYEQYF; CDR3 DNA: TGTGCCAGCAGTCTCGGACAGGGGGTCCCCTACGAGCAGTACTTC
J gene: TRBJ2-1; clone size: NA; V gene: TRBV7-9; D gene: TRBD2; CDR3 protein: CASSSPGTSPSNEQFF; CDR3 DNA: TGTGCCAGCAGCAGCCCCGGGACTAGCCCTTCCAATGAGCAGTTCTTC
J gene: TRBJ2-7; clone size: NA; V gene: TRBV7-8; D gene: NA; CDR3 protein: CASSFISAEVSDEQYF; CDR3 DNA: TGTGCCAGCAGCTTTATATCGGCAGAGGTTTCCGACGAGCAGTACTTC
J gene: TRBJ2-1; clone size: NA; V gene: TRBV7-9; D gene: NA; CDR3 protein: CATEYIGNEQFF; CDR3 DNA: TGTGCCACCGAGTACATCGGGAATGAGCAGTTCTTC
J gene: TRBJ2-1; clone size: NA; V gene: TRBV9; D gene: TRBD2; CDR3 protein: CASTSSGRAGNEQFF; CDR3 DNA: TGTGCCAGCACCAGCAGCGGGAGGGCCGGGAATGAGCAGTTCTTC
J gene: TRBJ2-7; clone size: NA; V gene: TRBV30; D gene: NA; CDR3 protein: CAWSVGTGRAYEQYF; CDR3 DNA: TGTGCCTGGAGTGTTGGTACAGGGAGAGCCTACGAGCAGTACTTC
J gene: TRBJ2-3; clone size: NA; V gene: TRBV2; D gene: TRBD2; CDR3 protein: CASPTSGNLTDTQYF; CDR3 DNA: TGTGCCAGCCCGACTAGCGGGAACCTCACAGATACGCAGTATTTT
J gene: TRBJ2-7; clone size: NA; V gene: TRBV10-3; D gene: NA; CDR3 protein: CAISPTETYEQYF; CDR3 DNA: TGTGCCATCAGCCCGACTGAGACCTACGAGCAGTACTTC
J gene: TRBJ2-1; clone size: NA; V gene: TRBV5-6; D gene: TRBD2; CDR3 protein: CASSWGTSVDNEQFF; CDR3 DNA: TGTGCCAGCAGCTGGGGGACTAGTGTGGACAATGAGCAGTTCTTC
J gene: TRBJ2-7; clone size: once; V gene: TRBV6-5; D gene: NA; CDR3 protein: CASSYSQMGSYEQYF; CDR3 DNA: TGTGCCAGCAGTTACTCGCAGATGGGCTCCTACGAGCAGTACTTC
J gene: TRBJ2-5; clone size: NA; V gene: TRBV28; D gene: TRBD1; CDR3 protein: CASNLDRGQETQYF; CDR3 DNA: TGTGCCAGCAACCTCGACAGGGGGCAAGAGACCCAGTACTTC
J gene: TRBJ2-7; clone size: once; V gene: TRBV23-1; D gene: NA; CDR3 protein: CASSRDGRFSYEQYF; CDR3 DNA: TGCGCCAGCAGTCGTGACGGACGTTTCTCCTACGAGCAGTACTTC
J gene: TRBJ1-6; clone size: NA; V gene: TRBV27; D gene: NA; CDR3 protein: CASARTVDSPLHF; CDR3 DNA: TGTGCCAGCGCCCGGACAGTGGATTCACCCCTCCACTTT
J gene: TRBJ2-1; clone size: NA; V gene: TRBV28; D gene: TRBD2; CDR3 protein: CASSPRSGLALGREQFF; CDR3 DNA: TGTGCCAGCAGTCCCCGGTCCGGACTAGCCCTCGGGAGAGAGCAGTTCTTC
J gene: TRBJ2-1; clone size: NA; V gene: TRBV2; D gene: NA; CDR3 protein: CASSDWLEGGFWQFF; CDR3 DNA: TGTGCCAGCAGTGATTGGCTAGAGGGGGGATTCTGGCAGTTCTTC
J gene: TRBJ2-1; clone size: many; V gene: TRBV5-1; D gene: NA; CDR3 protein: CASSLRTSSDEQFF; CDR3 DNA: TGCGCCAGCAGCTTGAGGACCAGTAGCGATGAGCAGTTCTTC
J gene: TRBJ2-7; clone size: NA; V gene: TRBV6-5; D gene: NA; CDR3 protein: CASSDGGGAYEQYF; CDR3 DNA: TGTGCCAGCAGTGACGGCGGAGGGGCTTACGAGCAGTACTTC
J gene: TRBJ2-5; clone size: NA; V gene: TRBV7-9; D gene: TRBD1; CDR3 protein: CASSLVTGVHQETQYF; CDR3 DNA: TGTGCCAGCAGCTTAGTGACAGGGGTCCACCAAGAGACCCAGTACTTC
J gene: TRBJ2-1; clone size: once; V gene: TRBV7-3; D gene: NA; CDR3 protein: CASSVTVSSYNEQFF; CDR3 DNA: TGTGCCAGCAGCGTGACGGTGAGCTCCTACAATGAGCAGTTCTTC
J gene: TRBJ1-5; clone size: NA; V gene: TRBV28; D gene: NA; CDR3 protein: CASSPGQSNQPQHF; CDR3 DNA: TGTGCCAGCAGTCCCGGACAGTCCAATCAGCCCCAGCATTTT
J gene: TRBJ2-1; clone size: NA; V gene: TRBV5-3; D gene: TRBD2; CDR3 protein: CARSAFYGTSGRAPYNEQFF; CDR3 DNA: TGTGCCAGAAGCGCATTTTACGGGACTAGCGGGAGGGCCCCCTACAATGAGCAGTTCTTC
J gene: TRBJ2-2; clone size: NA; V gene: TRBV21-1; D gene: NA; CDR3 protein: CASETGKAGELFF; CDR3 DNA: TGTGCCAGTGAGACAGGGAAGGCCGGGGAGCTGTTTTTT
J gene: TRBJ2-1; clone size: NA; V gene: TRBV27; D gene: TRBD1; CDR3 protein: CASSLAFRTGAYVNEQFF; CDR3 DNA: TGTGCCAGCAGTTTGGCATTTCGGACAGGGGCATATGTCAATGAGCAGTTCTTC
J gene: TRBJ2-7; clone size: NA; V gene: TRBV4-1; D gene: NA; CDR3 protein: CASSYRSNSYEQYF; CDR3 DNA: TGCGCCAGCAGCTACAGGAGTAACTCCTACGAGCAGTACTTC
J gene: TRBJ2-1; clone size: NA; V gene: TRBV11-3; D gene: TRBD2; CDR3 protein: CASRTYTSGSNYEQFF; CDR3 DNA: TGTGCCAGCCGAACCTATACTAGCGGGAGTAACTATGAGCAGTTCTTC
J gene: TRBJ2-5; clone size: NA; V gene: TRBV4-3; D gene: NA; CDR3 protein: CASSQESGRILETQYF; CDR3 DNA: TGCGCCAGCAGCCAAGAGTCGGGTCGAATATTGGAGACCCAGTACTTC